A single sample gave rise to the 22 T cell receptor beta chains below, sequenced in a study of identical twins. A single record per CDR3 protein comes from TCRdb applying MiXCR to the 5' RACE reads. The sample holds about 100,000 distinct CDR3 sequences, just under 6% seen once. The sample was memory T cells sorted from blood. These receptors all stem from a woman between 50 and 59 years old in good health.

The chain links TRBV28 to TRBJ1-2; D unclear. V was cut by 6 bases and J by 4 bases, with 12 bases left in between. The length of the CDR3 is 13 residues. Germline lookup yields CDR1 MDHEN and CDR2 SYDVKM. Here the CDR3 reads CASRENSGYGYTF. CDR3 DNA sequence: TGTGCCAGCAGGGAAAACTCGGGCTATGGCTACACCTTC.

In its sample, this clonotype ranks as medium-sized. The chain couples TRBV20-1 to TRBJ1-5; 8 positions agree with TRBD1. With V trimmed by 1 base and J by 7 bases, 6 bases remained unmatched. CDR3 length equals 14 residues. The germline V gene encodes CDR1 DFQATT and CDR2 SNEGSKA (reference sequence). The CDR3, as DNA: TGCAGTGCTAGAGGTGCAGGGGGCGAACAGCCCCAGCATTTT. This gives the protein CSARGAGGEQPQHF.

This chain joins TRBV7-2 and TRBJ2-1, with 11 bases identical to TRBD2. The CDR3 is 20 amino acids. The V segment lost 4 bases and the J segment 9 bases; nucleotides outside the gene matches: 23. CDR1 is SGHTA and CDR2 is FQGNSA in the germline V gene. CDR3 residues: CASSSPGGAVYSGRAGEQFF. CDR3 sequence (DNA): TGTGCCAGCAGCTCGCCGGGGGGAGCAGTTTATAGCGGGAGGGCTGGTGAGCAGTTCTTC.

This clonotype was recorded a few times. The chain carries TRBV9 and TRBJ2-7; D gene uncertain. V lost 1 base, J lost 1 base, and 0 bases lay in between. Germline CDR1 reads SGDLS; CDR2 reads YYNGEE. The CDR3 consists of 11 residues. CDR3 loop: CASSVSYEQYF. The CDR3, as DNA: TGTGCCAGCAGCGTATCCTACGAGCAGTACTTC. The full variable domain, completed using reference TRBV9 and TRBJ2-7, is DSGVTQTPKHLITATGQRVTLRCSPRSGDLSVYWYQQSLDQGLQFLIQYYNGEERAKGNILERFSAQQFPDLHSELNLSSLELGDSALYFCASSVSYEQYFGPGTRLTVT.

This clonotype came up many times. This chain connects TRBV15 to TRBJ2-2; 7 positions match TRBD2. J gave up 6 bases and V 0 bases, and 7 bases lay outside the gene matches. Germline V lookup: CDR1 LNHNV, CDR2 YYDKDF (reference sequence). The CDR3 runs to 16 residues. In DNA form, the CDR3 reads TGTGCCACCAGCAGAGAATCGGCGGGAGCGGCCGGGGAGCTGTTTTTT. As protein: CATSRESAGAAGELFF.

The chain links TRBV7-8 to TRBJ1-1, with 7 bases aligning to TRBD1. The CDR3 extends over 16 amino acids. J gave up 3 bases and V 5 bases, and 12 bases lay outside the gene matches. Germline V CDR1 and CDR2: SGHVS, FQNEAQ. CDR3 DNA sequence: TGTGCCAGCAGCGTCGGGGGGTCCAGGGGGGACACTGAAGCTTTCTTT. This sequence encodes CASSVGGSRGDTEAFF.

This clonotype was recorded at least ten times. This chain uses TRBV29-1 with TRBJ2-7, with D maybe TRBD1 (6 bases). The V and J ends lost 4 bases and 3 bases respectively, with 10 bases between them. Germline lookup yields CDR1 SQVTM and CDR2 ANQGSEA. This CDR3 spans 12 amino acids. CDR3 in DNA: TGCAGCGTTGTGGGGACAAGCTACGAGCAGTACGTC. It is translated as CSVVGTSYEQYV.

In this sample, this clonotype turned up many times. The chain combines TRBV11-1 with TRBJ2-3; 8 bases agree with TRBD2. Germline-derived CDR1 and CDR2 are SGHAT and FQDESV (reference sequence). This CDR3 comprises 17 residues. With 5 bases clipped from V and 3 bases from J, the junction kept 13 bases outside the gene matches. CDR3 sequence reads: CASSPGMWSGSTDTQYF. The CDR3 bases are TGTGCCAGCAGCCCCGGGATGTGGAGCGGGAGTACAGATACGCAGTATTTT.

This clonotype was detected many times. V is TRBV12-3 or TRBV12-4 and J is TRBJ1-5; D is unclear. CDR3 size: 14 residues. Trimming took 3 bases from V and 3 from J, leaving 9 bases between them. In DNA, the CDR3 is TGTGCCAGCAGTTTGGGCACCAACAATCAGCCCCAGCATTTT. Translation gives CASSLGTNNQPQHF.

This clonotype was counted only a few times. The chain recombines TRBV6-1 with TRBJ2-1; 11 nucleotides line up with TRBD1. Germline lookup yields CDR1 MNHNS and CDR2 SASEGT. Unmatched junction bases numbered 4, after V lost 2 bases and J lost 7 bases. This CDR3 comprises 15 residues. The CDR3 sequence: CASSERTGGGNEQFF. CDR3 nucleotides: TGTGCCAGCAGTGAACGGACAGGGGGCGGGAATGAGCAGTTCTTC.

This clonotype was detected many times. This chain uses TRBV12-3 or TRBV12-4 with TRBJ1-3, with D hard to call. There are 15 residues in the CDR3. Trimming removed 6 bases from V and 0 bases from J, with 12 bases in between. CDR3 in amino acids: CASRLTGSSGNTIYF. In nucleotides, the CDR3 is TGTGCCAGCAGGCTAACGGGGAGCTCTGGAAACACCATATATTTT.

This clonotype was counted at least ten times. The V and J genes are TRBV18 and TRBJ2-5, with D possibly TRBD2 on 6 matching bases. There are 14 residues in the CDR3. The germline V gene encodes CDR1 KGHSH and CDR2 LQKENI. V lost 3 bases to trimming and J lost 4 bases, with 12 bases between them. DNA of the CDR3: TGTGCCAGCTCACCCATCGGGGGAGGAGAGACCCAGTACTTC. As protein: CASSPIGGGETQYF.

This clonotype was seen a handful of times. This sequence joins TRBV30 and TRBJ1-1; D unclear. V was pared by 1 base and J by 0 bases, with 15 bases between. Per germline, CDR1 GTSNPN and CDR2 SVGIG (reference sequence). The CDR3 consists of 16 residues. CDR3 DNA: TGTGCCTGGAGTGCAAATAGGTGGAAGCTGAACACTGAAGCTTTCTTT. It specifies CAWSANRWKLNTEAFF.

There are many counts of this clonotype. V is TRBV11-2 and J is TRBJ2-7, with 13 nucleotides matching TRBD2. Per the germline V gene, CDR1 is SGHAT and CDR2 is FQNNGV. With 0 bases clipped from V and 7 bases from J, the junction kept 18 bases outside the gene matches. This CDR3 comprises 20 residues. CDR3 in amino acids: CASSLDYLPGTSGNSGEQYF. The CDR3 DNA is TGTGCCAGCAGCTTAGATTACTTACCCGGGACTAGCGGGAATTCGGGAGAGCAGTACTTC.

This clonotype appeared many times. This chain links TRBV12-3 or TRBV12-4 with TRBJ2-1; 13 bases agree with TRBD2. The CDR3 contains 16 residues. Germline trimming cut 2 bases from V and 8 bases from J; bases unmatched to any gene: 6. CDR3 nucleotide sequence: TGTGCCAGCAGTTTAAGAGGGACTAGCGGGATCTATGAGCAGTTCTTC. It is translated as CASSLRGTSGIYEQFF.

The sample holds many counts of this clonotype. This rearrangement joins TRBV4-2 to TRBJ2-2, with TRBD2 identical over 10 bases. This CDR3 region has 15 residues. The J segment lost 6 bases and the V segment lost 2 bases, leaving 3 bases of the junction unmatched. In germline, CDR1 is LGHNA, CDR2 YNFKEQ. In nucleotides, the CDR3 is TGTGCCAGCAGCCAACTAGCGGGAGTACCCGGGGAGCTGTTTTTT. Translation gives CASSQLAGVPGELFF.

This clonotype was detected ten times or more. The chain links TRBV5-1 to TRBJ1-5; D remains unclear. The CDR3 has 13 residues. The V and J ends lost 4 bases and 7 bases respectively, with 12 bases between them. Looked up from germline, CDR1 is SGHRS and CDR2 is YFSETQ. CDR3 sequence: CASSPTGRQPQHF. The CDR3 coding sequence is TGCGCCAGCAGCCCGACCGGGAGACAGCCCCAGCATTTT.

The CDR3 is CASSFSGGLYNEQFF. In DNA form, the CDR3 reads TGTGCCAGCAGCTTCTCAGGGGGCCTGTACAATGAGCAGTTCTTC. The rearrangement links TRBV5-4 to TRBJ2-1; 8 nucleotides line up with TRBD1. V dropped 2 bases and J dropped 4; count of bases not matched to a gene: 5. Germline CDR1 is SGHNT and CDR2 is YYREEE (reference sequence). The CDR3 loop spans 15 amino acids.

This clonotype was seen ten or more times. The chain uses TRBV7-9 and TRBJ2-2, with a possible D match to TRBD2 (6 bases). The V end lost 5 bases, the J end lost 1 base, and 14 bases lay between the germline ends. There are 16 residues in the CDR3. Germline-derived CDR1 and CDR2 are SEHNR and FQNEAQ (reference sequence). CDR3 in DNA: TGTGCCAGCAGCCCTTCTGGGGGGATGAACACCGGGGAGCTGTTTTTT. Translation: CASSPSGGMNTGELFF.

The V and J genes are TRBV11-2 and TRBJ2-4; tentatively, D is TRBD2 (6 bases). CDR1 and CDR2 (germline): SGHAT, FQNNGV. The V end was cut by 5 bases, the J end by 3 bases, with 14 bases between. The CDR3 consists of 15 residues. The CDR3 bases are TGTGCCAGCAGCGGATTGCGGGGTGTCAAAAACATTCAGTACTTC. Protein sequence: CASSGLRGVKNIQYF.

Only a few counts were recorded for this clonotype. This rearrangement joins TRBV2 to TRBJ2-3, with 9 bases fitting TRBD2. The germline gives CDR1 SNHLY, CDR2 FYNNEI. J was trimmed by 3 bases and V by 8 bases; bases with no gene match: 6. The CDR3 sequence is 14 residues long. The CDR3 spells CASGRGRETDTQYF. CDR3 in DNA: TGTGCCAGCGGTCGCGGGAGGGAGACAGATACGCAGTATTTT.

This clonotype occurred a few times. The rearrangement joins TRBV12-3 or TRBV12-4 to TRBJ1-1; D is perhaps TRBD1 (5 bases). The CDR3 sequence is 15 residues long. V was pared by 5 bases and J by 6 bases, with 19 bases between. CDR3 residues: CASSTRDFSFAEAFF. The CDR3 DNA reads as TGTGCCAGCAGTACCAGGGATTTTAGTTTCGCTGAAGCTTTCTTT.